This TCR beta chain was identified in a study of CD4 T cells in relation to SARS-CoV-2 and coronaviruses. CD4+ T cells from unexposed donors were obtained before the COVID-19 pandemic (2011-2018). The cells were cultured for 10 days before CD4+ T cells were isolated. Cells permitting, SARS-CoV-2 S/N and four cold-coronavirus spikes were tested on unexposed-donor CD4+ T cells. V lost 7 bases to trimming and J lost 8 bases, with 17 bases between them. Germline V gene data show CDR1 as LGHDT and CDR2 as YNNKEL (reference sequence). This CDR3 spans 14 amino acids. Profiling relied on immunoSEQ multiplex PCR, and the TCRdb table lists in-frame clones only, not all of them. Of about 21,000 clones listed, under 80% are singletons. Study-level results: SARS-CoV-2-driven expansion was significantly weaker in crossreactive than monoreactive clones.

Regarding this clone: Its target is unknown.

The sample comprised CD4+ T cells from PBMCs, cultured in vitro. The chain combines TRBV3-1 (or the pseudogene TRBV3-2) with TRBJ1-4, with D perhaps matching TRBD1 (5 bases). This TCR derives from a human donor in good health. CDR3 sequence reads: CASTLGRGGEKLFF. Written as DNA, the CDR3 is TGTGCCAGCACTCTTGGCCGGGGGGGGGAAAAACTGTTTTTT.